The 21 T cell receptor beta chains below come from one sample, sequenced in a study of CD8+CD57+ T cells in acquired aplastic anemia. Genomic DNA acted as the template from which TCR beta VDJ combination and CDR3 sequence profiling were carried out. TCRdb reprocessed the reads via MiXCR and lists one record per CDR3 protein. Among over 150,000 distinct CDR3 sequences, about two thirds were seen once, and the ten largest hold approximately 50%. Those patients picked for sequencing had displayed CD8+CD57+ cell expansion on flow cytometry. Source material: sorted CD4+, CD8+, or CD8+CD57+ T cells (not recorded which) from PBMCs. The source of these receptors is a human donor with aplastic anemia.

This clonotype was observed at least ten times. The chain joins TRBV20-1 to TRBJ2-1, with 10 bases matching TRBD2. The V gene end was trimmed by 3 bases and the J gene end by 6 bases; junction bases not matched to a gene: 8. The CDR3 spans 15 residues. Looked up from germline, CDR1 is DFQATT and CDR2 is SNEGSKA (reference sequence). For the CDR3, the DNA is TGCAGTGCTAGTATCCTAGCGGGGGAGATCAATGAGCAGTTCTTC. It codes for CSASILAGEINEQFF.

V usage is TRBV10-1 and J usage is TRBJ1-4, with 10 positions matching TRBD1. Trimming removed 8 bases from V and 7 bases from J; junction bases left unmatched: 16. The germline gives CDR1 WNHNN, CDR2 SYGVQD (reference sequence). CDR3 length: 17 residues. The CDR3 nucleotides are TGCGCCAGCCCCGGCACCCCGTCGGGACAGGGGACTGAAAAACTGTTTTTT. Protein product: CASPGTPSGQGTEKLFF.

This chain joins TRBV7-6 and TRBJ2-1; D not certain. Germline V gene data show CDR1 as SGHVS and CDR2 as FNYEAQ. CDR3 length: 15 amino acids. The germline V and J ends were trimmed by 3 bases and 5 bases, with 14 bases remaining between them. The CDR3 sequence: CASSLVAETDNEQFF. DNA of the CDR3: TGTGCCAGCAGCTTGGTTGCGGAGACGGACAATGAGCAGTTCTTC.

The V gene is TRBV2, the J gene TRBJ1-5; no reliable D call. Germline V lookup: CDR1 SNHLY, CDR2 FYNNEI. This CDR3 has 13 residues. V was pared by 6 bases and J by 6 bases, with 12 bases between. The CDR3 region has the DNA TGTGCCAGCAGCCAATTTAGGAGTCAGCCCCAGCATTTT. This translates into CASSQFRSQPQHF.

J is TRBJ1-5 and V is TRBV5-1, with TRBD1 matching 10 bases. This CDR3 has 15 amino acids. J gave up 6 bases and V 0 bases, and 3 bases lay outside the gene matches. Germline CDR1 SGHRS, CDR2 YFSETQ. Here the CDR3 DNA reads TGCGCCAGCAGCTTGGGACAGGGGGCCGGTCAGCCCCAGCATTTT. Protein: CASSLGQGAGQPQHF.

The V gene is TRBV7-3, the J gene TRBJ2-7; D is perhaps TRBD2 (7 bases). Germline lookup yields CDR1 SGHTA and CDR2 FQGTGA. V was cut by 1 base and J by 1 base, with 17 bases left in between. The CDR3 sequence is 17 residues long. The CDR3 sequence: CASSLMVLRGGSYEQYF. CDR3 DNA sequence: TGTGCCAGCAGCTTAATGGTCTTGAGGGGGGGGTCCTACGAGCAGTACTTC.

Notes on this clonotype: Without the conserved terminal phenylalanine or tryptophan, this CDR3 likely stems from a read error. The chain couples TRBV20-1 to TRBJ2-3; D is unclear. V gave up 3 bases and J gave up 2 bases, with 15 bases separating them. The germline V gene encodes CDR1 DFQATT and CDR2 SNEGSKA (reference sequence). This CDR3 spans 15 amino acids. CDR3 loop: CSARAARSVTDTQYL. In DNA form, the CDR3 reads TGCAGTGCTAGGGCGGCGCGATCGGTCACAGATACGCAGTATCTT.

V is TRBV14 and J is TRBJ1-4; D is unresolved. Germline lookup yields CDR1 SGHDN and CDR2 FVKESK. The V end lost 1 base, the J end lost 7 bases, and 13 bases lay between the germline ends. The CDR3 is made up of 15 amino acids. The CDR3 coding sequence is TGTGCCAGCAGCCAAGTCGCAGGAGCTAGTGAAAAACTGTTTTTT. Protein: CASSQVAGASEKLFF. Filled out from reference TRBV14 and TRBJ1-4, the complete variable domain reads EAGVTQFPSHSVIEKGQTVTLRCDPISGHDNLYWYRRVMGKEIKFLLHFVKESKQDESGMPNNRFLAERTGGTYSTLKVQPAELEDSGVYFCASSQVAGASEKLFFGSGTQLSVL.

In its sample, this clonotype was seen a few times. The chain joins TRBV20-1 to TRBJ2-7; 10 nucleotides agree with TRBD2. This CDR3 contains 15 residues. Trimming at V came to 0 bases and at J to 3 bases, leaving 5 bases not matched to a gene. Germline V CDR1 and CDR2: DFQATT, SNEGSKA (reference sequence). CDR3 region: CSARDMRLAGYEQYF. CDR3 bases: TGCAGTGCTAGAGATATGAGACTAGCGGGCTACGAGCAGTACTTC.

The chain recombines TRBV2 with TRBJ2-4; D is perhaps TRBD1 (7 bases). CDR1 is SNHLY and CDR2 is FYNNEI in the germline V gene. The CDR3 spans 15 residues. The V end was cut by 6 bases, the J end by 0 bases, with 12 bases between. The CDR3 reads CASSRQGGAKNIQYF. CDR3 coding DNA: TGTGCCAGCAGCCGACAGGGAGGAGCCAAAAACATTCAGTACTTC. Full variable domain (missing parts from reference TRBV2 and TRBJ2-4): EPEVTQTPSHQVTQMGQEVILRCVPISNHLYFYWYRQILGQKVEFLVSFYNNEISEKSEIFDDQFSVERPDGSNFTLKIRSTKLEDSAMYFCASSRQGGAKNIQYFGAGTRLSVL.

This chain connects TRBV2 to TRBJ2-7, with D hard to call. The CDR3 runs 16 residues. CDR1 and CDR2 from the germline V gene are SNHLY and FYNNEI. Trimming left V 5 bases short and J 12 bases short, with 29 bases between. CDR3 in DNA: TGTGCCAGCAGTCGCTTTAGGGTCGAGAATTTCGAACCCCTGTACGTC. Translation gives CASSRFRVENFEPLYV.

The CDR3 is CASSTTGVYGYTF. The DNA for the CDR3 is TGTGCCAGCAGCACCACAGGGGTCTATGGCTACACCTTC. The V and J genes are TRBV5-4 and TRBJ1-2, with TRBD1 matching over 7 bases. CDR1 is SGHNT and CDR2 is YYREEE in the germline V gene (reference sequence). The CDR3 has 13 amino acids. With V trimmed by 4 bases and J by 4 bases, 4 bases remained unmatched. The complete variable domain, with remaining parts taken from reference TRBV5-4 and TRBJ1-2, reads ETGVTQSPTHLIKTRGQQVTLRCSSQSGHNTVSWYQQALGQGPQFIFQYYREEENGRGNFPPRFSGLQFPNYSSELNVNALELDDSALYLCASSTTGVYGYTFGSGTRLTVV.

The chain combines TRBV7-3 with TRBJ2-5; D is undetermined. Trimming took off 5 bases at V and 4 bases at J, with 11 bases between the two ends. From germline, CDR1 is SGHTA and CDR2 FQGTGA. The CDR3 has 13 amino acids. The CDR3 reads CASSPPRRETQYF. The CDR3 nucleotides read TGTGCCAGCAGCCCCCCGCGGCGAGAGACCCAGTACTTC.

In its sample, this clonotype was seen a few times. The chain recombines TRBV10-3 with TRBJ1-3; D call uncertain. V lost 3 bases to trimming and J lost 0 bases, with 12 bases between them. The CDR3 covers 16 residues. CDR1 and CDR2 from the germline V gene are ENHRY and SYGVKD. CDR3 nucleotides: TGTGCCATCAGTGATGGACCGCCTTCCTCTGGAAACACCATATATTTT. Amino acid sequence: CAISDGPPSSGNTIYF.

This clonotype is a singleton in its sample. The DNA for the CDR3 is TGTGCCAGCAGTTCCAGCGGGGGATCGACTGAAGCTTTCTTT. This codes for CASSSSGGSTEAFF. V usage is TRBV6-4 and J usage is TRBJ1-1; D perhaps matches TRBD1 (5 bases). The germline CDR1 and CDR2 sequences are MRHNA and SNTAGT. The CDR3 consists of 14 residues. V was cut by 5 bases and J by 5 bases, with 15 bases left in between.

This rearrangement joins TRBV9 to TRBJ2-7, with a possible D match to TRBD1 (6 bases). The CDR3 runs 16 residues. V lost 5 bases and J lost 0, with 18 bases in between. The V gene's germline CDR1 is SGDLS and CDR2 YYNGEE. The chain's CDR3 is CASSLGAEQGSYEQYF. For the CDR3, the DNA is TGTGCCAGCAGTTTAGGGGCAGAACAGGGCTCCTACGAGCAGTACTTC.

This rearrangement joins TRBV6-5 to TRBJ1-2; 7 positions agree with TRBD1. V was clipped by 5 bases and J by 4 bases; unmatched bases: 4. This CDR3 contains 13 residues. The germline V gene encodes CDR1 MNHEY and CDR2 SVGAGI. The CDR3 spells CASSGRGLYGYTF. CDR3 DNA: TGTGCCAGCAGTGGAAGGGGGCTCTATGGCTACACCTTC.

Of note for this clonotype: Germline and junction disagree at one end, which may indicate a read error. This rearrangement joins TRBV20-1 to TRBJ1-6, with D tentatively TRBD1 (5 bases). The CDR3 length is 12 residues. Germline V gene sequence: CDR1 DFQATT, CDR2 SNEGSKA (reference sequence). CDR3 sequence (DNA): TGCAGTGGAACGAGAGCGGGGGTACGCCCCCTCTTT. Its translation is CSGTRAGVRPLF.

This chain links TRBV20-1 with TRBJ1-6; 9 nucleotides agree with TRBD1. This CDR3 comprises 13 residues. CDR1 and CDR2 from the germline V gene are DFQATT and SNEGSKA (reference sequence). With V trimmed by 6 bases and J by 10 bases, 7 bases remained unmatched. The CDR3 region is CSAQEGQGSPLHF. The DNA of the CDR3 is TGCAGTGCCCAGGAGGGACAGGGCTCACCCCTCCACTTT.

This chain joins TRBV24-1 and TRBJ2-1, with 11 positions matching TRBD1. Germline values: CDR1 KGHDR, CDR2 SFDVKD. The CDR3 contains 16 residues. Germline trimming cut 5 bases from V and 3 bases from J; bases unmatched to any gene: 5. This CDR3 is CATSVGGQGDYNEQFF. The CDR3 region has the DNA TGTGCCACCAGTGTCGGGGGACAGGGGGACTACAATGAGCAGTTCTTC.

This clonotype was detected many times. The chain is built from TRBV27 and TRBJ2-7; no reliable D call. Germline CDR1 is MNHEY and CDR2 is SMNVEV (reference sequence). The CDR3 spans 14 residues. The germline V and J ends were trimmed by 8 bases and 0 bases, with 14 bases remaining between them. The CDR3 is CASSRWASSYEQYF. In nucleotides, the CDR3 is TGTGCCAGCTCTCGTTGGGCGAGCTCCTACGAGCAGTACTTC.